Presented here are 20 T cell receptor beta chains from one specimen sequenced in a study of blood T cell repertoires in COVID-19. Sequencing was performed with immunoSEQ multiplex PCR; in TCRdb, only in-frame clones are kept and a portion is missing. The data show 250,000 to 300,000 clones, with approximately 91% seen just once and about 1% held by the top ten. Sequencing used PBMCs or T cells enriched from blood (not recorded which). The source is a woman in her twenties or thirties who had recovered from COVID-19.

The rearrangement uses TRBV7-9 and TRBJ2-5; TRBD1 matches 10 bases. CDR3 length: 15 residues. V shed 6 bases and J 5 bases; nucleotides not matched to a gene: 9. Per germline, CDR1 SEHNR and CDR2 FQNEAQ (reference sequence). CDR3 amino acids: CASRRTGQGRETQYF. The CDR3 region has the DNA TGTGCCAGCAGGAGAACGGGACAGGGGAGGGAGACCCAGTACTTC.

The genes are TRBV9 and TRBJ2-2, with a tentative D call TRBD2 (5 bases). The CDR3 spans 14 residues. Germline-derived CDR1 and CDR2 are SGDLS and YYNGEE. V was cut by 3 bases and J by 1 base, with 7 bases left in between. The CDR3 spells CASSGRENTGELFF. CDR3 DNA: TGTGCCAGCAGCGGTCGGGAGAACACCGGGGAGCTGTTTTTT. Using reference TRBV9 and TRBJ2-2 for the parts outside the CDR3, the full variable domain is DSGVTQTPKHLITATGQRVTLRCSPRSGDLSVYWYQQSLDQGLQFLIQYYNGEERAKGNILERFSAQQFPDLHSELNLSSLELGDSALYFCASSGRENTGELFFGEGSRLTVL.

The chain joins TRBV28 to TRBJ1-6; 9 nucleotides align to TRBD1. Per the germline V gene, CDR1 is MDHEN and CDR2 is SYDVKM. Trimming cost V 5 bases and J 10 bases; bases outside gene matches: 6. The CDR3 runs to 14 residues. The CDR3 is CASSGDRVFSPLHF. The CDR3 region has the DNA TGTGCCAGCAGTGGGGACAGGGTTTTCTCACCCCTCCACTTT.

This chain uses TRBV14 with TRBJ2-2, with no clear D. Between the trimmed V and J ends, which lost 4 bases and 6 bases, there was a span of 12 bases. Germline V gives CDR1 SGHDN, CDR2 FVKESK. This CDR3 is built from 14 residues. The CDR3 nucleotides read TGTGCCAGCAGCCCCTTGAGGTTCGCCGGGGAGCTGTTTTTT. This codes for CASSPLRFAGELFF.

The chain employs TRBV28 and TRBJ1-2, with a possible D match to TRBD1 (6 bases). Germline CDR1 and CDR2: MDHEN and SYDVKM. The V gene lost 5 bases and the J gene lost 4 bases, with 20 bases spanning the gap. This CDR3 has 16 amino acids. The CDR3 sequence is CASSPIAGAEGYGYTF. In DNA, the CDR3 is TGTGCCAGCAGTCCTATCGCGGGGGCGGAAGGCTATGGCTACACCTTC.

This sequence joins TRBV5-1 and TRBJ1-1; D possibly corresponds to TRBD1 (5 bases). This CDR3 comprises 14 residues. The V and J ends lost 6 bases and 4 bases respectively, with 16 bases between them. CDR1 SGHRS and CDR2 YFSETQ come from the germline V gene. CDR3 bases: TGCGCCAGCAAAGAGAACGCGGGGCCCACTGAAGCTTTCTTT. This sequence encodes CASKENAGPTEAFF.

Here the CDR3 reads CASSPTSGNNEQFF. In DNA form, the CDR3 reads TGTGCCAGCTCACCGACTAGCGGGAATAATGAGCAGTTCTTC. This chain joins TRBV18 and TRBJ2-1, with TRBD2 matching over 11 bases. The CDR3 has 14 amino acids. From germline, CDR1 is KGHSH and CDR2 LQKENI. J lost 7 bases, V lost 3 bases, and 2 bases had no gene match.

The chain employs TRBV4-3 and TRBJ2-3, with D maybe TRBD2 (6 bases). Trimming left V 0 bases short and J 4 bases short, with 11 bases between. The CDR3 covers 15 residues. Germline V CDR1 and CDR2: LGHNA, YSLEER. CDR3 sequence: CASSQEGRTSDTQYF. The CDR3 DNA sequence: TGCGCCAGCAGCCAAGAGGGGAGGACGTCAGATACGCAGTATTTT.

CDR3 protein: CASSLSEGGSGNTIYF. The CDR3, as DNA: TGTGCCAGCAGCCTTTCGGAAGGGGGTTCTGGAAACACCATATATTTT. The rearrangement uses TRBV3-1 (or the pseudogene TRBV3-2) and TRBJ1-3; maybe TRBD1 (6 bases). CDR3 length: 16 residues. The V and J ends lost 4 bases and 1 base respectively, with 14 bases between them. Germline assignment: CDR1 LGHDT and CDR2 YNNKEL (reference sequence).

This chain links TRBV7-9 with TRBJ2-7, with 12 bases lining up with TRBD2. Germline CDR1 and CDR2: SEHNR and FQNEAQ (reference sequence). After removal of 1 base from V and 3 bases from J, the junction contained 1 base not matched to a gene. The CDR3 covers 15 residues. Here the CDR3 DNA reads TGTGCCAGCAGCTTAGGGACTAGCGGGATCTACGAGCAGTACTTC. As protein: CASSLGTSGIYEQYF.

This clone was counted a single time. CDR3 in amino acids: CASKGGREGYTF. The CDR3 region has the DNA TGTGCCAGCAAAGGGGGCCGGGAGGGCTACACCTTC. The rearrangement joins TRBV27 to TRBJ1-2, with 7 nucleotides matching TRBD1. CDR3 size: 12 residues. Germline lookup yields CDR1 MNHEY and CDR2 SMNVEV (reference sequence). V shed 7 bases and J 8 bases; nucleotides not matched to a gene: 7.

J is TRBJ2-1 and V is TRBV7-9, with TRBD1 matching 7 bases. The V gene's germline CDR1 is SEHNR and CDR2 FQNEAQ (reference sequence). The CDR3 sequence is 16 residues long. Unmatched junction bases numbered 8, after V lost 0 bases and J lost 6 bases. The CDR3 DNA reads TGTGCCAGCAGCTTAGCGCACAGGGGAAATACCAATGAGCAGTTCTTC. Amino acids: CASSLAHRGNTNEQFF. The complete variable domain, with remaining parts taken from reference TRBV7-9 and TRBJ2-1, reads DTGVSQNPRHKITKRGQNVTFRCDPISEHNRLYWYRQTLGQGPEFLTYFQNEAQLEKSRLLSDRFSAERPKGSFSTLEIQRTEQGDSAMYLCASSLAHRGNTNEQFFGPGTRLTVL.

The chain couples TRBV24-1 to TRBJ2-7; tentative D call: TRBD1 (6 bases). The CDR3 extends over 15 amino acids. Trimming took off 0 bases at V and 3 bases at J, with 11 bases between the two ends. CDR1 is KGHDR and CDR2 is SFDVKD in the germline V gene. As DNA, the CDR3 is TGTGCCACCAGTGATTTGTTGGTGGGACACTACGAGCAGTACTTC. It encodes CATSDLLVGHYEQYF.

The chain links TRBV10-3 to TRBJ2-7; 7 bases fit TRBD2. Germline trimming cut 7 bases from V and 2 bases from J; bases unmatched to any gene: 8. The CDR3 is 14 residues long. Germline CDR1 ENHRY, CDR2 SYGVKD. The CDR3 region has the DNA TGTGCCATCACCGGCCAGGGAGGGCCCTACGAGCAGTACTTC. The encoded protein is CAITGQGGPYEQYF.

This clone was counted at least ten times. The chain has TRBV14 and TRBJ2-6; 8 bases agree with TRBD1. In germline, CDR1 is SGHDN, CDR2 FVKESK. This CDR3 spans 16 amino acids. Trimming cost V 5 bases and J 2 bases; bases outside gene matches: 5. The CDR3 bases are TGTGCCAGCAGCGTAAGGACAGGGACTGGGGCCAACGTCCTGACTTTC. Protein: CASSVRTGTGANVLTF.

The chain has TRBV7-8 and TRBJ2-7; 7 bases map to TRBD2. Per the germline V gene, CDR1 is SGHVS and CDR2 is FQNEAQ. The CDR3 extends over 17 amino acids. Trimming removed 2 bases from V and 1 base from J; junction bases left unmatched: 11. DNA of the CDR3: TGTGCCAGCAGCTTACCTCATGGGAGGGAGGCGTCCTACGAGCAGTACTTC. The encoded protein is CASSLPHGREASYEQYF.

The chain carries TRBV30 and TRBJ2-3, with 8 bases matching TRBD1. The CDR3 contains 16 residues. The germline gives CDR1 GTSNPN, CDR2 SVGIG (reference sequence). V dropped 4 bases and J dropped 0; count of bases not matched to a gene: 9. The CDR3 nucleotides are TGTGCCTGGACTGACGTCAGGGGGCAAAGCACAGATACGCAGTATTTT. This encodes CAWTDVRGQSTDTQYF.

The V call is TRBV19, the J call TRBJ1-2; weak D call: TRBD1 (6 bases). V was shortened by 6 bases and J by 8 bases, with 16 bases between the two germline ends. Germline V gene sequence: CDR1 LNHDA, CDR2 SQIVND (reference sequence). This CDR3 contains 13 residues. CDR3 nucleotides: TGTGCCAGTAGGGCACGGGGGGCAGGCGGCTACACCTTC. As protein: CASRARGAGGYTF.

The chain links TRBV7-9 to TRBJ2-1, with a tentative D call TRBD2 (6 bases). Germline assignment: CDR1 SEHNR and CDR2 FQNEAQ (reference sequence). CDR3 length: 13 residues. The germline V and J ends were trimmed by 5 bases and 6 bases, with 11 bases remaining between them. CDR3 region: CASSPSGSNEQFF. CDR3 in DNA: TGTGCCAGCAGCCCCAGCGGGTCCAATGAGCAGTTCTTC.

The CDR3: CASSQVPGSSYTF. The DNA for the CDR3 is TGTGCCAGCAGCCAAGTTCCGGGGTCGAGCTACACCTTC. This chain links TRBV3-1 (or the pseudogene TRBV3-2) with TRBJ1-2; D is unclear. The CDR3 contains 13 residues. Trimming removed 1 base from V and 9 bases from J, with 12 bases in between. From germline, CDR1 is LGHDT and CDR2 YNNKEL (reference sequence).